This T cell receptor beta chain comes out of a study of control samples from healthy donors and cancer patients. The V gene end was trimmed by 6 bases and the J gene end by 5 bases; junction bases not matched to a gene: 3. The CDR3 sequence is 13 residues long. Method: immunoSEQ multiplex PCR; TCRdb's copy keeps in-frame clones and lacks some. The sample carries about 160,000 clones, roughly 92% recorded once. Sequenced: blood. The TCR was taken from a woman between 25 and 40 years old in good health. This chain connects TRBV12-3 or TRBV12-4 to TRBJ2-1; 8 bases line up with TRBD1. CDR3 nucleotides: TGTGCCAGCAGAGGACAGGGTCACAATGAGCAGTTCTTC. This codes for CASRGQGHNEQFF.